Listed here are 13 T cell receptor beta chains from one sample, sequenced in a study of blood T cell repertoires in COVID-19. Clones were sequenced by immunoSEQ multiplex PCR, and TCRdb holds only the in-frame ones, with some missing. The sample has under 500,000 clones; approximately 90% are singletons. The specimen sequenced was peripheral blood. The receptors shown here come from a woman aged 25 to 39 with acute or convalescent COVID-19.

The chain carries TRBV19 and TRBJ1-4, with D tentatively TRBD1 (5 bases). The CDR3 contains 14 residues. Trimming cost V 4 bases and J 8 bases, with 14 bases left between them. Germline V CDR1 and CDR2: LNHDA, SQIVND (reference sequence). This chain's CDR3 is CASSTQGAQEKLFF. The CDR3 coding sequence is TGTGCCAGTAGTACCCAGGGTGCCCAGGAAAAACTGTTTTTT.

This clone appeared a single time. The rearrangement joins TRBV28 to TRBJ1-2; no reliable D call. Germline V CDR1 and CDR2: MDHEN, SYDVKM. The CDR3 has 12 amino acids. Trimming left V 3 bases short and J 8 bases short, with 10 bases between. The CDR3 DNA sequence: TGTGCCAGCAGTTTTTCCGCGTGGGGCTACACCTTC. Translation: CASSFSAWGYTF.

The chain combines TRBV5-6 with TRBJ1-2, with 7 nucleotides matching TRBD1. Germline CDR1 SGHDT, CDR2 YYEEEE. This CDR3 is built from 14 residues. Trimming cost V 4 bases and J 4 bases; bases outside gene matches: 7. The CDR3 here is CASSIDRASYGYTF. The CDR3 region has the DNA TGTGCCAGCAGCATCGACAGGGCATCCTATGGCTACACCTTC.

The V and J genes are TRBV5-1 and TRBJ2-5, with a possible D match to TRBD1 (5 bases). CDR1 is SGHRS, CDR2 YFSETQ, per germline. The CDR3 consists of 15 residues. Trimming left V 4 bases short and J 5 bases short, with 18 bases between. The CDR3 nucleotides read TGCGCCAGCAGCAAAGACAGCTCCCCCGGGGAGACCCAGTACTTC. Translating it yields CASSKDSSPGETQYF. Based on the CDR3 plus reference TRBV5-1 and TRBJ2-5, the full variable domain is KAGVTQTPRYLIKTRGQQVTLSCSPISGHRSVSWYQQTPGQGLQFLFEYFSETQRNKGNFPGRFSGRQFSNSRSEMNVSTLELGDSALYLCASSKDSSPGETQYFGPGTRLLVL.

There are a few counts of this clone. The rearrangement links TRBV23-1 to TRBJ1-1; 10 nucleotides agree with TRBD1. Being an ORF, TRBV23-1 has a function that is uncertain. Germline trimming cut 6 bases from V and 3 bases from J; bases unmatched to any gene: 13. The CDR3 loop spans 17 amino acids. CDR3 nucleotide sequence: TGCGCCAGCAGCTTGGAACTTGACAGGGGGCAAGACACTGAAGCTTTCTTT. Its protein product is CASSLELDRGQDTEAFF.

The chain carries TRBV6-5 and TRBJ2-1; TRBD1 is a possible D gene (6 bases). In germline, CDR1 is MNHEY, CDR2 SVGAGI. The CDR3 has 14 amino acids. V gave up 6 bases and J gave up 8 bases, with 17 bases separating them. DNA of the CDR3: TGTGCCAGCAGGAGAGACAGGTTTTCGCATGAGCAGTTCTTC. Translated, it gives CASRRDRFSHEQFF.

The chain links TRBV5-6 to TRBJ2-5; D remains ambiguous. V dropped 4 bases and J dropped 3 bases, with 13 bases sitting between them. The CDR3 length is 14 residues. Germline-derived CDR1 and CDR2 are SGHDT and YYEEEE. CDR3 nucleotide sequence: TGTGCCAGCAGCCGCAACCCACAAGAAGAGACCCAGTACTTC. It encodes CASSRNPQEETQYF.

This chain uses TRBV9 with TRBJ1-2; D is unclear. This CDR3 region has 16 residues. Trimming cost V 0 bases and J 0 bases, with 12 bases left between them. CDR1 and CDR2 (germline): SGDLS, YYNGEE. This CDR3 is CASSVVEEEANYGYTF. CDR3 coding DNA: TGTGCCAGCAGCGTAGTTGAGGAAGAAGCTAACTATGGCTACACCTTC.

The chain combines TRBV6-6 with TRBJ1-4; TRBD1 might be the D (6 bases). V gave up 3 bases and J gave up 5 bases, with 13 bases separating them. This CDR3 contains 15 residues. Germline V gene lookup returns CDR1 MNHNY and CDR2 SVGAGI (reference sequence). CDR3 in amino acids: CASSYQDSMNEKLFF. The CDR3 coding sequence is TGTGCCAGCAGTTATCAGGACAGCATGAATGAAAAACTGTTTTTT.

The chain is built from TRBV19 and TRBJ1-5; 7 nucleotides align to TRBD1. The CDR3 spans 16 residues. The germline CDR1 and CDR2 sequences are LNHDA and SQIVND (reference sequence). The junction had 14 bases not matched to a gene; V was cut back by 7 bases and J by 5 bases. CDR3 amino acids: CASTPRPGGKDQPQHF. The CDR3 region has the DNA TGTGCCAGTACTCCGCGGCCAGGGGGTAAGGATCAGCCCCAGCATTTT.

The V call is TRBV29-1, the J call TRBJ2-7, with D possibly TRBD1 on 5 matching bases. V was pared by 3 bases and J by 6 bases, with 15 bases between. The germline V gene has CDR1 SQVTM and CDR2 ANQGSEA. This CDR3 region has 13 residues. The CDR3 sequence is CSVDGPRAAEQYF. The DNA for the CDR3 is TGCAGCGTTGACGGCCCCAGGGCGGCCGAGCAGTACTTC.

The rearrangement links TRBV7-3 to TRBJ1-1; 10 nucleotides match TRBD1. Germline V gives CDR1 SGHTA, CDR2 FQGTGA. J lost 11 bases, V lost 1 base, and 4 bases had no gene match. There are 13 residues in the CDR3. The CDR3: CASSLMGQGTAFF. DNA of the CDR3: TGTGCCAGCAGCTTAATGGGACAGGGGACGGCTTTCTTT.

V is TRBV7-8 and J is TRBJ1-1, with D possibly TRBD1 on 5 matching bases. The V end lost 4 bases, the J end lost 5 bases, and 8 bases lay between the germline ends. The CDR3 has 12 amino acids. Germline CDR1 is SGHVS and CDR2 is FQNEAQ. In DNA, the CDR3 is TGTGCCAGCAGCTCAGGGTTGACTGAAGCTTTCTTT. It yields the protein CASSSGLTEAFF.